The T cell receptor beta chain under discussion was sequenced for a study of human T cells and chemical hapten exposure. Study-wide context: Patients, predominantly female, presented with alopecia areata, totalis or universalis.

There are a few counts of this clonotype. TCRdb re-analysed the RACE reads in MiXCR, keeping a single row per CDR3 protein. The sample has about 84,000 distinct CDR3 sequences, 8.5% to 12% seen once. Time point given: patch test 2, 6 weeks after DPC sensitization. Treatment reported: therapeutic diphenylcyclopropenone sensitization with weekly scalp DPC. The CDR3 length is 16 residues. This material consisted of whole blood, taken in connection with sensitization to the hapten diphenylcyclopropenone (DPC). The clonotype originates from a woman aged 50 to 60 with alopecia areata. Some clones in this sample may be carry-over from other donors' samples. The rearrangement links TRBV21-1 to TRBJ2-6. TRBV21-1 is a listed pseudogene. CDR3 nucleotides: TGTGCCAGCAGCAAAGATAAGGGAACTGGGGCCAACGTCCTGACTTTC. Translating it yields CASSKDKGTGANVLTF.